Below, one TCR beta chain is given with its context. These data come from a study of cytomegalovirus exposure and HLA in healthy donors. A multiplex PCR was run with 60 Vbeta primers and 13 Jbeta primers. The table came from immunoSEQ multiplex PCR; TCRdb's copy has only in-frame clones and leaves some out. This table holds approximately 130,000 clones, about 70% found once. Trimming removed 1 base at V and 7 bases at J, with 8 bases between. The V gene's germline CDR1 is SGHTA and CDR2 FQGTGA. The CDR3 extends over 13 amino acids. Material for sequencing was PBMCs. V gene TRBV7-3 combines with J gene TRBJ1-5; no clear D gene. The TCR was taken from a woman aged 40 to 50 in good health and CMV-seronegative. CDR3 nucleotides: TGTGCCAGCAGCTTAATGGCCCACCAGCCCCAGCATTTT. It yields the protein CASSLMAHQPQHF.